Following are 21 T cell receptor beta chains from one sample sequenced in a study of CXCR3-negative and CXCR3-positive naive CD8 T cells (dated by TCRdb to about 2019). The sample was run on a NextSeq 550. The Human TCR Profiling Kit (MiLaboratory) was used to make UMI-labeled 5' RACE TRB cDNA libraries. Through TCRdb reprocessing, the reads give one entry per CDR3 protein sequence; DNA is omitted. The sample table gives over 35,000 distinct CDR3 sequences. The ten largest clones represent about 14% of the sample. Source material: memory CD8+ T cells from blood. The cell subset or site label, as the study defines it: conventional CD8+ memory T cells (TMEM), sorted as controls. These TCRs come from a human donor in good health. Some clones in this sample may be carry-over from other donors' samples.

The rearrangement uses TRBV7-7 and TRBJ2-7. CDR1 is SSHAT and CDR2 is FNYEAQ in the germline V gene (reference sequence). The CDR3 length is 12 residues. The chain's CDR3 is CASSLCHDEQYF.

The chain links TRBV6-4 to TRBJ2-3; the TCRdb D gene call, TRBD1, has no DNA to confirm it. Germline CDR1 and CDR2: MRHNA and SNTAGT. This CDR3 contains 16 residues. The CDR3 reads CASSDSGGGGTDTQYF.

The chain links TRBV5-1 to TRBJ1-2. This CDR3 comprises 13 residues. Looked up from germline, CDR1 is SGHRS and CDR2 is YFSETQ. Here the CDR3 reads CASSWAGPADYTF.

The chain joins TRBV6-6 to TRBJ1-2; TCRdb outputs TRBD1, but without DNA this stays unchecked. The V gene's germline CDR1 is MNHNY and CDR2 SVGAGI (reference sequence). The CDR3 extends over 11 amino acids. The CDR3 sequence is CAFRQGYGYTF.

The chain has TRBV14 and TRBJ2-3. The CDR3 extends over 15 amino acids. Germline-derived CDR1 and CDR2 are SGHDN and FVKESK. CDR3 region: CASSQGWTVTDTQYF.

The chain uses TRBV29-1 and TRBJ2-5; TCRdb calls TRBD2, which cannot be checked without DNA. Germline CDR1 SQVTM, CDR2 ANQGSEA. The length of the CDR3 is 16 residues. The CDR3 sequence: CSVLGGLAGAQETQYF.

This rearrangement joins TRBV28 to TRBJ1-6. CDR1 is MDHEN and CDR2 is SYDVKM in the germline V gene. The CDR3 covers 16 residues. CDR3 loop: CASSFIRGSYNSPLHF.

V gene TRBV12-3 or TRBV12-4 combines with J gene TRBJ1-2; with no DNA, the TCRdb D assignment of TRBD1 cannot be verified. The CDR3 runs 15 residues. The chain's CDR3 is CASSFHSQGASGYTF.

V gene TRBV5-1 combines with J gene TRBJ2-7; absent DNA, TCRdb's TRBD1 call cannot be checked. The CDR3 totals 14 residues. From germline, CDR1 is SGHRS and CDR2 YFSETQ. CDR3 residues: CASSLATGGYEQYF.

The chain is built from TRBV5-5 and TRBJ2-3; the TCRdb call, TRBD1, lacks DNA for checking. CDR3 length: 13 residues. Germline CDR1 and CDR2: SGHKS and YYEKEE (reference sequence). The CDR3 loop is CASSGGGSVTQYF. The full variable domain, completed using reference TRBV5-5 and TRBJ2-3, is DAGVTQSPTHLIKTRGQQVTLRCSPISGHKSVSWYQQVLGQGPQFIFQYYEKEERGRGNFPDRFSARQFPNYSSELNVNALLLGDSALYLCASSGGGSVTQYFGPGTRLTVL.

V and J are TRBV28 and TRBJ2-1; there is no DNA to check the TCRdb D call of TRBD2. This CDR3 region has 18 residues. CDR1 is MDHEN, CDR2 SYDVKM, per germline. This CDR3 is CASSFLFRSGLADNEQFF. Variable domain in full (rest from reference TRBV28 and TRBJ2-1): DVKVTQSSRYLVKRTGEKVFLECVQDMDHENMFWYRQDPGLGLRLIYFSYDVKMKEKGDIPEGYSVSREKKERFSLILESASTNQTSMYLCASSFLFRSGLADNEQFFGPGTRLTVL.

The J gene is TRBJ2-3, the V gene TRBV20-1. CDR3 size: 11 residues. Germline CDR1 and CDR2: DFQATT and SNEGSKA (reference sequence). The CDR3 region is CSATTIDTQYF.

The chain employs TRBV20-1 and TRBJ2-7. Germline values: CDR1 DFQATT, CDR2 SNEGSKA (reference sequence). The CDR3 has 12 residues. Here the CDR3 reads CSAMIDGYEQYF.

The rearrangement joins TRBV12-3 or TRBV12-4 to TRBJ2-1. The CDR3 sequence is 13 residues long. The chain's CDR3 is CASSFSRPNEQFF.

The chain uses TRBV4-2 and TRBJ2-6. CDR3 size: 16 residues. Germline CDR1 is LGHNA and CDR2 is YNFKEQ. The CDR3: CASSQEQYSGANVLTF.

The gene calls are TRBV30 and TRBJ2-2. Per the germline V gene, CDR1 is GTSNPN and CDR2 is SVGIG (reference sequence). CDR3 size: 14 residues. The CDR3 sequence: CAWSVYSNTGELFF.

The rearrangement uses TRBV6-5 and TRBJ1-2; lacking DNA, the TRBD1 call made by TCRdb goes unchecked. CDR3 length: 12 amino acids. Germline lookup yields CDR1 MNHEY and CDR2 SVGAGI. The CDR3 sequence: CASRGQGDGYTF.

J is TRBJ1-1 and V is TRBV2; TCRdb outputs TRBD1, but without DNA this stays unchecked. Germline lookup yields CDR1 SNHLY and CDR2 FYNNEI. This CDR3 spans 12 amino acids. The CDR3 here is CASSEHGIEAFF.

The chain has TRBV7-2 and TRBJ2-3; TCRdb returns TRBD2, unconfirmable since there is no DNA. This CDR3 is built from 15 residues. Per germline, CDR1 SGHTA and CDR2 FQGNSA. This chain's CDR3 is CASSLVQLAVDTQYF. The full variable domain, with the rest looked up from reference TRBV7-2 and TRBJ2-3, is GAGVSQSPSNKVTEKGKDVELRCDPISGHTALYWYRQSLGQGLEFLIYFQGNSAPDKSGLPSDRFSAERTGGSVSTLTIQRTQQEDSAVYLCASSLVQLAVDTQYFGPGTRLTVL.

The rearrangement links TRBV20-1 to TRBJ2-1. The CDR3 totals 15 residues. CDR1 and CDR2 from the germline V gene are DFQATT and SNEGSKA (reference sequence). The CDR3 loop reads CSAKRPSGSYNEQFF.

The CDR3: CASSQKFIAGGAKNIQYF. The V gene is TRBV4-3, the J gene TRBJ2-4; as DNA is missing, the TRBD2 call by TCRdb cannot be tested. CDR3 size: 18 residues. CDR1 is LGHNA and CDR2 is YSLEER in the germline V gene.